The T cell receptor (beta chain) under discussion was sequenced for a study of T-cell memory formation after mild COVID-19. Study-level points and caveats: CD4+ contracting clones were mainly CM and EM; CD8+ ones, EMRA. Later expanders leaned CD4+, whereas day 15 to 85 contracting clones were balanced CD4/CD8.

With regard to this clonotype: Its matching antigen is unknown.

The V gene's germline CDR1 is DFQATT and CDR2 SNEGSKA (reference sequence). The V gene lost 6 bases and the J gene lost 3 bases, with 18 bases spanning the gap. The CDR3 is 14 residues long. TCRdb processed the 5' RACE reads anew with MiXCR; each CDR3 protein has one entry. The sample has more than 300,000 distinct CDR3 sequences; roughly 13% are singletons. The sample consisted of PBMCs or a T cell subset sorted from them (not recorded which). The receptor's source is a young man who had mild COVID-19 (a few samples of this study predate the infection). Cell type and time point are not known. J is TRBJ2-7 and V is TRBV20-1; unclear D gene. This CDR3 reads CSARSQSLLYEQYV. CDR3 nucleotide sequence: TGCAGTGCCAGGTCACAGTCGTTGCTCTACGAGCAGTACGTC.